One T cell receptor beta chain is described in this entry. Its antigen is undetermined. PCR employed 60 Vbeta and 13 Jbeta primers. Libraries were prepared by immunoSEQ multiplex PCR; TCRdb keeps only in-frame clonotypes and omits some of them. Found here are around 200,000 clones, less than 90% of them singletons; the top ten hold around 0.3%. The data were obtained in a study of cytomegalovirus exposure and HLA in healthy donors. Study results and limitations: Reportedly, HLA-A and HLA-B alleles of most subjects were accurately predicted from TCR beta.

There are 15 residues in the CDR3. Germline V lookup: CDR1 SEHNR, CDR2 FQNEAQ (reference sequence). With 4 bases clipped from V and 2 bases from J, the junction kept 7 bases outside the gene matches. This sequence was found in a woman between 25 and 40 years old in good health and CMV-seronegative. The chain links TRBV7-9 to TRBJ2-7; 8 bases are shared with TRBD1. Sample: PBMCs. CDR3 DNA: TGTGCCAGCAGCTCAGGACAGGGAAGGGCCTACGAGCAGTACTTC. Amino acid sequence: CASSSGQGRAYEQYF. Together with reference TRBV7-9 and TRBJ2-7, the CDR3 gives the full variable domain: DTGVSQNPRHKITKRGQNVTFRCDPISEHNRLYWYRQTLGQGPEFLTYFQNEAQLEKSRLLSDRFSAERPKGSFSTLEIQRTEQGDSAMYLCASSSGQGRAYEQYFGPGTRLTVT.